These T cell receptor beta chains were read from a single sample in a study of CD8 T cells in Susac syndrome. A single record per CDR3 protein comes from TCRdb applying MiXCR to the immunoSEQ multiplex PCR reads. This sample has roughly 300,000 distinct CDR3 sequences, with around 83% found just once. Sequenced: CD8+ T cells from PBMCs. The receptor source for this set is a human donor with multiple sclerosis. Each CDR3 is given with its conserved first and last residue. Fields, in order: CDR3 protein, CDR3 DNA, D gene, V gene, clone size, J gene. D genes are given only for firm matches. Where a row states a size, it is once, few, many or the class of an expanded clone; other rows omit it.

cdr3_aa: CASKGNQETQYF
cdr3_nt: TGTGCCAGCAAAGGCAACCAAGAGACCCAGTACTTC
d_call: .
v_call: TRBV9
clone_size: .
j_call: TRBJ2-5

cdr3_aa: CASFAPGQGFGELFF
cdr3_nt: TGTGCCAGCTTTGCCCCGGGACAGGGGTTCGGGGAGCTGTTTTTT
d_call: TRBD1
v_call: TRBV7-9
clone_size: .
j_call: TRBJ2-2

cdr3_aa: CASSPLKNQETQYF
cdr3_nt: TGTGCCAGCAGTCCCCTTAAGAACCAAGAGACCCAGTACTTC
d_call: .
v_call: TRBV27
clone_size: .
j_call: TRBJ2-5

cdr3_aa: CASSREGGVNEKLFF
cdr3_nt: TGCGCCAGCAGCCGTGAGGGGGGAGTTAATGAAAAACTGTTTTTT
d_call: .
v_call: TRBV5-1
clone_size: .
j_call: TRBJ1-4

cdr3_aa: CASSHRVTVAGSYEQYF
cdr3_nt: TGCGCCAGCAGCCATAGAGTCACAGTAGCGGGCTCCTACGAGCAGTACTTC
d_call: TRBD2
v_call: TRBV4-1
clone_size: .
j_call: TRBJ2-7

cdr3_aa: CASSQTPGLAGVSYNEQFF
cdr3_nt: TGTGCCAGCAGCCAAACCCCGGGACTAGCGGGAGTATCCTACAATGAGCAGTTCTTC
d_call: TRBD2
v_call: TRBV11-2
clone_size: .
j_call: TRBJ2-1

cdr3_aa: CASSEDRLYSYEQYF
cdr3_nt: TGCGCCAGCAGCGAAGACAGGCTATACTCCTACGAGCAGTACTTC
d_call: .
v_call: TRBV5-1
clone_size: .
j_call: TRBJ2-7

cdr3_aa: CAISEGLDTQYF
cdr3_nt: TGTGCCATCAGTGAGGGTCTAGATACGCAGTATTTT
d_call: .
v_call: TRBV10-3
clone_size: once
j_call: TRBJ2-3

cdr3_aa: CARGDRENTEAFF
cdr3_nt: TGTGCACGTGGGGACAGAGAGAACACTGAAGCTTTCTTT
d_call: TRBD1
v_call: TRBV30
clone_size: once
j_call: TRBJ1-1

cdr3_aa: CASRGDTQYF
cdr3_nt: TGTGCCAGCAGGGGGGATACGCAGTATTTT
d_call: .
v_call: TRBV2
clone_size: few
j_call: TRBJ2-3

cdr3_aa: CAGSGGGSAYNEQFF
cdr3_nt: TGTGCCGGCTCGGGAGGAGGGAGTGCCTACAATGAGCAGTTCTTC
d_call: TRBD2
v_call: TRBV10-3
clone_size: .
j_call: TRBJ2-1

cdr3_aa: CASSLGGGLAGSEQYF
cdr3_nt: TGTGCCAGCAGTTTAGGGGGGGGACTAGCGGGAAGCGAGCAGTACTTC
d_call: TRBD2
v_call: TRBV27
clone_size: .
j_call: TRBJ2-7

cdr3_aa: CASRRTGSNQPQHF
cdr3_nt: TGTGCCAGCAGGCGGACAGGGAGCAATCAGCCCCAGCATTTT
d_call: TRBD1
v_call: TRBV27
clone_size: few
j_call: TRBJ1-5

cdr3_aa: CASSLVGARYYGYTF
cdr3_nt: TGTGCCAGCAGCTTAGTTGGCGCCCGGTACTATGGCTACACCTTC
d_call: .
v_call: TRBV7-2
clone_size: .
j_call: TRBJ1-2

cdr3_aa: CASSPGVMNTEAFF
cdr3_nt: TGTGCCAGCAGCCCAGGGGTTATGAACACTGAAGCTTTCTTT
d_call: .
v_call: TRBV12-3/TRBV12-4
clone_size: .
j_call: TRBJ1-1

cdr3_aa: CAVGPDTQYF
cdr3_nt: TGTGCCGTGGGCCCAGATACGCAGTATTTT
d_call: .
v_call: TRBV10-3
clone_size: .
j_call: TRBJ2-3

cdr3_aa: CASSIVASGNDGQFF
cdr3_nt: TGTGCCAGTAGTATAGTGGCTAGCGGGAATGATGGGCAGTTCTTC
d_call: TRBD2
v_call: TRBV19
clone_size: .
j_call: TRBJ2-1

cdr3_aa: CASSRLRRGQQETQYF
cdr3_nt: TGTGCCAGCAGCCGCCTCCGTCGGGGACAGCAAGAGACCCAGTACTTC
d_call: TRBD1
v_call: TRBV7-8
clone_size: .
j_call: TRBJ2-5

cdr3_aa: CASSQAVGETYYGYTF
cdr3_nt: TGTGCCAGCAGCCAAGCGGTCGGGGAGACCTACTATGGCTACACCTTC
d_call: .
v_call: TRBV3-1
clone_size: .
j_call: TRBJ1-2

cdr3_aa: CASSPTLAVGTLEQYF
cdr3_nt: TGTGCCAGCAGCCCAACCCTAGCGGTTGGTACGCTCGAGCAGTACTTC
d_call: TRBD2
v_call: TRBV6-1
clone_size: .
j_call: TRBJ2-7

cdr3_aa: CACQGRLNQPQHF
cdr3_nt: TGTGCCTGTCAGGGACGGCTCAATCAGCCCCAGCATTTT
d_call: .
v_call: TRBV30
clone_size: .
j_call: TRBJ1-5

cdr3_aa: CASRLGGGPEAFF
cdr3_nt: TGTGCCAGCAGGTTAGGGGGAGGGCCTGAAGCTTTCTTT
d_call: .
v_call: TRBV7-9
clone_size: .
j_call: TRBJ1-1

cdr3_aa: CSARENRGPGNTIYF
cdr3_nt: TGCAGTGCTAGAGAAAACAGGGGGCCTGGAAACACCATATATTTT
d_call: TRBD1
v_call: TRBV20-1
clone_size: .
j_call: TRBJ1-3

cdr3_aa: CASSEAYRDSYNEQFF
cdr3_nt: TGTGCCAGCAGTGAAGCGTATCGGGACAGCTACAATGAGCAGTTCTTC
d_call: TRBD1
v_call: TRBV6-1
clone_size: .
j_call: TRBJ2-1

cdr3_aa: CASSRAGREADEQFF
cdr3_nt: TGTGCCAGCAGCCGGGCCGGGCGGGAGGCGGATGAGCAGTTCTTC
d_call: TRBD2
v_call: TRBV7-9
clone_size: .
j_call: TRBJ2-1

cdr3_aa: CASSQASDRAPYEQYF
cdr3_nt: TGTGCCAGCAGCCAAGCGTCGGACAGGGCCCCCTACGAGCAGTACTTC
d_call: TRBD1
v_call: TRBV14
clone_size: .
j_call: TRBJ2-7

cdr3_aa: CASSIVQGARNEQFF
cdr3_nt: TGTGCCAGTAGTATTGTCCAGGGGGCCAGGAATGAGCAGTTCTTC
d_call: TRBD1
v_call: TRBV19
clone_size: .
j_call: TRBJ2-1

cdr3_aa: CATSSGTGVSGNTIYF
cdr3_nt: TGTGCCACCAGCAGCGGGACAGGAGTCTCTGGAAACACCATATATTTT
d_call: TRBD1
v_call: TRBV15
clone_size: .
j_call: TRBJ1-3

cdr3_aa: CAWSWDTLNTEAFF
cdr3_nt: TGTGCCTGGTCTTGGGACACATTGAACACTGAAGCTTTCTTT
d_call: .
v_call: TRBV30
clone_size: .
j_call: TRBJ1-1

cdr3_aa: CASEVGTEAFF
cdr3_nt: TGTGCCAGCGAAGTTGGCACTGAAGCTTTCTTT
d_call: .
v_call: TRBV7-9
clone_size: few
j_call: TRBJ1-1

cdr3_aa: CAAGAGRYEQYF
cdr3_nt: TGTGCCGCCGGAGCCGGCCGCTACGAGCAGTACTTC
d_call: .
v_call: TRBV27
clone_size: .
j_call: TRBJ2-7

cdr3_aa: CASSLIGAEYGYTF
cdr3_nt: TGTGCCAGCAGTTTAATCGGGGCCGAGTATGGCTACACCTTC
d_call: .
v_call: TRBV27
clone_size: .
j_call: TRBJ1-2

cdr3_aa: CASSLVAGGRVDTQYF
cdr3_nt: TGTGCCAGCAGCTTAGTGGCGGGAGGACGGGTAGATACGCAGTATTTT
d_call: TRBD2
v_call: TRBV7-2
clone_size: .
j_call: TRBJ2-3

cdr3_aa: CASSQDPRVHEQFF
cdr3_nt: TGTGCCAGCAGCCAAGATCCCAGGGTCCATGAGCAGTTCTTC
d_call: .
v_call: TRBV3-1
clone_size: .
j_call: TRBJ2-1

cdr3_aa: CASTTSGLTDTQYF
cdr3_nt: TGTGCCAGCACAACTAGCGGCCTCACAGATACGCAGTATTTT
d_call: TRBD2
v_call: TRBV28
clone_size: .
j_call: TRBJ2-3

cdr3_aa: CSVAGGITEAFF
cdr3_nt: TGTAGCGTGGCTGGGGGGATCACTGAAGCTTTCTTT
d_call: .
v_call: TRBV29-1
clone_size: few
j_call: TRBJ1-1

cdr3_aa: CASSFRDRTEAFF
cdr3_nt: TGTGCCAGCAGTTTCCGGGACAGGACCGAAGCTTTCTTT
d_call: TRBD1
v_call: TRBV27
clone_size: .
j_call: TRBJ1-1

cdr3_aa: CSARLNEKLFF
cdr3_nt: TGCAGTGCTAGGCTTAATGAAAAACTGTTTTTT
d_call: .
v_call: TRBV20-1
clone_size: .
j_call: TRBJ1-4

cdr3_aa: CASSLGPSGATDTQYF
cdr3_nt: TGTGCCAGCAGCTTGGGTCCTAGCGGGGCAACAGATACGCAGTATTTT
d_call: TRBD2
v_call: TRBV11-1
clone_size: few
j_call: TRBJ2-3

cdr3_aa: CASGGQLNTGELFF
cdr3_nt: TGTGCCAGCGGGGGACAGTTAAACACCGGGGAGCTGTTTTTT
d_call: TRBD1
v_call: TRBV28
clone_size: .
j_call: TRBJ2-2

cdr3_aa: CASSPLIGSTGELFF
cdr3_nt: TGTGCCAGCAGCCCTTTGATAGGGAGCACCGGGGAGCTGTTTTTT
d_call: .
v_call: TRBV3-1
clone_size: .
j_call: TRBJ2-2

cdr3_aa: CAWSKGVGRTISREKLFF
cdr3_nt: TGTGCCTGGAGCAAGGGGGTAGGCAGGACGATCTCTCGGGAAAAACTGTTTTTT
d_call: .
v_call: TRBV30
clone_size: .
j_call: TRBJ1-4

cdr3_aa: CASSYTSSPGRNTEAFF
cdr3_nt: TGTGCCAGCAGTTACACCTCTTCCCCCGGGAGGAACACTGAAGCTTTCTTT
d_call: .
v_call: TRBV6-5
clone_size: .
j_call: TRBJ1-1

cdr3_aa: CASSTGLALPTYNEQFF
cdr3_nt: TGTGCCAGCAGTACGGGACTAGCGCTCCCTACTTACAATGAGCAGTTCTTC
d_call: TRBD2
v_call: TRBV27
clone_size: .
j_call: TRBJ2-1

cdr3_aa: CAWSVGAPYEQYF
cdr3_nt: TGTGCCTGGAGTGTCGGGGCACCCTACGAGCAGTACTTC
d_call: .
v_call: TRBV30
clone_size: .
j_call: TRBJ2-7

cdr3_aa: CASSLRLAGAKGNEQFF
cdr3_nt: TGTGCCAGCAGCTTACGACTAGCGGGAGCCAAGGGCAATGAGCAGTTCTTC
d_call: TRBD2
v_call: TRBV7-2
clone_size: .
j_call: TRBJ2-1